A selection of T cell receptor beta chains follows, all from one sample in a study of shared clonotypes between healthy human individuals. The repertoire was sequenced with immunoSEQ multiplex PCR; TCRdb's copy has only in-frame clones and lacks some. The sample consists of around 2,000,000 clones, about 94% of them appearing once. Sequencing was performed on naive CD8+ T cells sorted from blood. These TCRs come from a man younger than 35 in good health. Both conserved end residues are part of each CDR3. Fields, in order: J gene, clone size, D gene, V gene, CDR3 DNA, CDR3 protein. D genes are given only for firm matches. Clone size is not always given. Where it is, it says once, few, many or a class for expanded clones.

>TRBJ2-5|.|TRBD1|TRBV6-1
TGTGCCAGCAGTGAACACAGGACAGGGGGTCAAGAGACCCAGTACTTC
CASSEHRTGGQETQYF
>TRBJ2-5|many|.|TRBV7-6
TGTGCCAGCAGCTTGGAGTGGGGAAATTACCAAGAGACCCAGTACTTC
CASSLEWGNYQETQYF
>TRBJ2-7|.|TRBD1|TRBV4-1
TGCGCCAGCGCCCTCGGACAGGGTGGCGAGCAGTACTTC
CASALGQGGEQYF
>TRBJ1-2|once|.|TRBV7-2
TGTGCCAGCAGCTTAGATCGGCCCTATGGCTACACCTTC
CASSLDRPYGYTF
>TRBJ2-2|.|.|TRBV2
TGTGCCAGCAGTCAGGGTGGGGAGCTGTTTTTT
CASSQGGELFF
>TRBJ2-1|.|TRBD2|TRBV28
TGTGCCACTCAGCAGACTAGCGGGGTTTATGAGCAGTTCTTC
CATQQTSGVYEQFF
>TRBJ2-7|.|.|TRBV10-1
TGCGCCAGCAGCGGGACCGAATTAGACGAGCAGTACTTC
CASSGTELDEQYF
>TRBJ2-7|.|.|TRBV7-9
TGTGCCAGCAGCGGTGAAGTGCCGTTCTCCTACGAGCAGTACTTC
CASSGEVPFSYEQYF
>TRBJ1-2|.|TRBD1|TRBV25-1
TGTGCCAGCAGTTCCGGGAGACAGGGAAATTACGGCTACACCTTC
CASSSGRQGNYGYTF
>TRBJ2-2|.|.|TRBV30
TGTGCCTGGTCGGAGGACGGGTCCGGGGAGCTGTTTTTT
CAWSEDGSGELFF
>TRBJ1-4|.|.|TRBV28
TGTGCCAGCAGTCCGCTAAGTGCAGGGGAGACTGAAAAACTGTTTTTT
CASSPLSAGETEKLFF